Below, 30 T cell receptor beta chains from the same sample are listed, as sequenced in a study of cytomegalovirus exposure and HLA in healthy donors. The PCR employed 60 Vbeta primers together with 13 Jbeta primers. The assay was immunoSEQ multiplex PCR, and TCRdb's table has in-frame clones only and misses some. The sample lists about 180,000 clones, around 80% occurring once. Sequenced sample: PBMCs. Receptors were obtained from a girl aged 10 to 17 in good health and CMV-seropositive.

The V gene is TRBV4-1, the J gene TRBJ1-5, with 8 bases lining up with TRBD1. J gave up 0 bases and V 2 bases, and 3 bases lay outside the gene matches. There are 16 residues in the CDR3. Germline V gene data show CDR1 as MGHRA and CDR2 as YSYEKL. CDR3 loop: CASSQPTGDSNQPQHF. The CDR3 nucleotides read TGCGCCAGCAGCCAACCGACAGGGGATAGCAATCAGCCCCAGCATTTT.

J is TRBJ2-6 and V is TRBV19; no firm D call. CDR1 and CDR2 (germline): LNHDA, SQIVND (reference sequence). Trimming cost V 6 bases and J 1 base, with 10 bases left between them. The CDR3 runs to 15 residues. In nucleotides, the CDR3 is TGTGCCAGTAGAGCCCTCCCATCTGGGGCCAACGTCCTGACTTTC. Amino acids: CASRALPSGANVLTF.

The genes are TRBV27 and TRBJ2-7; D is possibly TRBD2 (6 bases). The germline CDR1 and CDR2 sequences are MNHEY and SMNVEV (reference sequence). The CDR3 has 15 residues. V dropped 4 bases and J dropped 6 bases, with 19 bases sitting between them. The DNA for the CDR3 is TGTGCCAGCAGTTCCAACGGCGGGGTTCCCACCGAGCAGTACTTC. This gives the protein CASSSNGGVPTEQYF.

J is TRBJ2-6 and V is TRBV4-1, with TRBD1 matching over 8 bases. The CDR3 totals 18 residues. Germline-derived CDR1 and CDR2 are MGHRA and YSYEKL. The trim removed 1 base at V and 4 bases at J, leaving 9 bases unmatched. CDR3 sequence (DNA): TGCGCCAGCAGCCAAGTGGCAGGGGGCTCGGGGGGGGCCAACGTCCTGACTTTC. Its translation is CASSQVAGGSGGANVLTF.

This clone was observed once. Other DNA sequences within the sample encode an identical CDR3. The genes are TRBV5-1 and TRBJ1-2; no clear D. Trimming removed 4 bases at V and 8 bases at J, with 15 bases between. Germline-derived CDR1 and CDR2 are SGHRS and YFSETQ. The CDR3 runs to 13 residues. DNA of the CDR3: TGCGCCAGCAGCACCGACTTGACCGGCGGCTACACCTTC. Translating it yields CASSTDLTGGYTF.

This chain joins TRBV7-9 and TRBJ1-1; unclear D gene. Trimming cost V 2 bases and J 1 base, with 8 bases left between them. The V gene's germline CDR1 is SEHNR and CDR2 FQNEAQ (reference sequence). The CDR3 is 14 amino acids. DNA for the CDR3: TGTGCCAGCAGCTTACAGGCTCGGAACACTGAAGCTTTCTTT. It translates to CASSLQARNTEAFF.

The chain's CDR3 is CASSSGLGADTQYF. The CDR3 DNA is TGCGCCAGCAGCTCGGGACTCGGCGCGGATACGCAGTATTTT. The chain is built from TRBV5-1 and TRBJ2-3; D may be TRBD2 (6 bases). Trimming took off 3 bases at V and 6 bases at J, with 14 bases between the two ends. This CDR3 has 14 amino acids. Germline V gene sequence: CDR1 SGHRS, CDR2 YFSETQ.

The chain uses TRBV11-3 and TRBJ2-5, with D perhaps TRBD1 (6 bases). The CDR3 has 14 residues. V was trimmed by 2 bases and J by 0 bases, leaving 7 bases between them. Germline V gene data show CDR1 as SGHNT and CDR2 as YENEEA. The CDR3 is CASSLTGYQETQYF. Written as DNA, the CDR3 is TGTGCCAGCAGCTTAACAGGGTACCAAGAGACCCAGTACTTC.

The chain couples TRBV29-1 to TRBJ1-1; TRBD1 matches 7 bases. This CDR3 has 14 residues. Germline CDR1 and CDR2: SQVTM and ANQGSEA. V shed 7 bases, J shed 0 bases, and the junction held 8 bases outside the gene matches. This CDR3 reads CSAVRQGMNTEAFF. Here the CDR3 DNA reads TGCAGCGCCGTCAGACAGGGCATGAACACTGAAGCTTTCTTT.

The J gene is TRBJ2-7, the V gene TRBV5-5; the match to TRBD1 covers 8 bases. From germline, CDR1 is SGHKS and CDR2 YYEKEE (reference sequence). V lost 4 bases and J lost 3; bases outside the gene matches: 3. The CDR3 covers 13 residues. In nucleotides, the CDR3 is TGTGCCAGCAGCCCTACAGGGGGCTACGAGCAGTACTTC. Translation gives CASSPTGGYEQYF.

The chain links TRBV15 to TRBJ1-1; 9 nucleotides match TRBD1. Trimming removed 5 bases from V and 4 bases from J; junction bases left unmatched: 5. The CDR3 spans 14 residues. CDR1 and CDR2 from the germline V gene are LNHNV and YYDKDF (reference sequence). The CDR3 loop is CATSVGQGGTEAFF. CDR3 DNA sequence: TGTGCCACCAGCGTGGGACAGGGCGGCACTGAAGCTTTCTTT.

The chain uses TRBV25-1 and TRBJ2-1; 8 nucleotides agree with TRBD2. CDR1 is MGHDK, CDR2 SYGVNS, per germline. With 2 bases clipped from V and 7 bases from J, the junction kept 13 bases outside the gene matches. This CDR3 has 17 residues. The CDR3 DNA reads as TGTGCCAGCAGTGAAAGGGTCCCGGGGGGGCCAACTAATGAGCAGTTCTTC. It is translated as CASSERVPGGPTNEQFF.

This clone was detected a few times. The rearrangement uses TRBV2 and TRBJ1-1; possibly TRBD1 for D (5 bases). The CDR3 has 15 amino acids. From germline, CDR1 is SNHLY and CDR2 FYNNEI. The ends were cut back, 10 bases at V and 3 bases at J, with 21 bases in the middle. DNA for the CDR3: TGTGCCACCCGGGGGAACACTGGTTCGTACACTGAAGCTTTCTTT. Residues: CATRGNTGSYTEAFF.

V gene TRBV10-3 combines with J gene TRBJ1-2, with 7 bases matching TRBD1. Germline V gene sequence: CDR1 ENHRY, CDR2 SYGVKD. V was pared by 5 bases and J by 3 bases, with 0 bases of the junction left unmatched. This CDR3 is 12 amino acids long. CDR3 nucleotide sequence: TGTGCCATCAGTCAGGGGGACTATGGCTACACCTTC. Protein sequence: CAISQGDYGYTF.

Only one count was recorded for this clone. The chain has TRBV30 and TRBJ1-5; maybe TRBD1 (5 bases). The CDR3 runs 12 residues. The germline V gene encodes CDR1 GTSNPN and CDR2 SVGIG (reference sequence). Trimming removed 2 bases from V and 6 bases from J, with 8 bases in between. Here the CDR3 reads CAWSPGVQPQHF. CDR3 sequence (DNA): TGTGCCTGGAGTCCGGGGGTTCAGCCCCAGCATTTT.

DNA of the CDR3: TGTGCCAGCAGTAGACAGGGGAATGGCTACACCTTC. The encoded protein is CASSRQGNGYTF. The chain combines TRBV6-6 with TRBJ1-2, with 8 bases lining up with TRBD1. After removal of 5 bases from V and 6 bases from J, the junction contained 2 bases not matched to a gene. The length of the CDR3 is 12 residues. Germline V gene data show CDR1 as MNHNY and CDR2 as SVGAGI (reference sequence).

The chain employs TRBV10-2 and TRBJ2-1; 9 bases are a match to TRBD2. The CDR3 length is 14 residues. With V trimmed by 11 bases and J by 6 bases, 11 bases remained unmatched. Germline CDR1 reads WSHSY; CDR2 reads SAAADI. The CDR3 loop reads CAAWVAGVGNEQFF. The DNA for the CDR3 is TGCGCCGCCTGGGTAGCGGGAGTTGGCAATGAGCAGTTCTTC.

The chain recombines TRBV4-1 with TRBJ2-2; D not resolved. V was shortened by 4 bases and J by 7 bases, with 7 bases between the two germline ends. Per germline, CDR1 MGHRA and CDR2 YSYEKL. The CDR3 spans 12 residues. In DNA form, the CDR3 reads TGCGCCAGCAGCCTCTTCTACGGGGAGCTGTTTTTT. It specifies CASSLFYGELFF.

This chain connects TRBV5-6 to TRBJ2-3, with 12 bases lining up with TRBD2. CDR1 is SGHDT, CDR2 YYEEEE, per germline. Trimming at V came to 3 bases and at J to 7 bases, leaving 9 bases not matched to a gene. The length of the CDR3 is 16 residues. CDR3 in amino acids: CASSYYGTSGRHTQYF. CDR3 bases: TGTGCCAGCAGCTACTACGGGACTAGCGGGCGCCATACGCAGTATTTT. The whole variable domain, filled in from reference TRBV5-6 and TRBJ2-3, reads DAGVTQSPTHLIKTRGQQVTLRCSPKSGHDTVSWYQQALGQGPQFIFQYYEEEERQRGNFPDRFSGHQFPNYSSELNVNALLLGDSALYLCASSYYGTSGRHTQYFGPGTRLTVL.

The chain has TRBV2 and TRBJ1-2; D might be TRBD1 (6 bases). The CDR3 contains 14 residues. Germline V gene lookup returns CDR1 SNHLY and CDR2 FYNNEI. Trimming shortened V by 6 bases and J by 4 bases, and 15 bases separated the two germline ends. CDR3 nucleotide sequence: TGTGCCAGCAGAGGCAGGGGTCGGCTCTATGGCTACACCTTC. Translation gives CASRGRGRLYGYTF. The whole variable domain, remainder taken from reference TRBV2 and TRBJ1-2, is EPEVTQTPSHQVTQMGQEVILRCVPISNHLYFYWYRQILGQKVEFLVSFYNNEISEKSEIFDDQFSVERPDGSNFTLKIRSTKLEDSAMYFCASRGRGRLYGYTFGSGTRLTVV.

This chain joins TRBV2 and TRBJ2-7, with TRBD2 matching over 9 bases. This CDR3 has 14 amino acids. V shed 4 bases and J 2 bases; nucleotides not matched to a gene: 3. Germline values: CDR1 SNHLY, CDR2 FYNNEI. CDR3: CASSAAGGTYEQYF. Written as DNA, the CDR3 is TGTGCCAGCAGTGCCGCGGGAGGGACCTACGAGCAGTACTTC.

The gene calls are TRBV7-8 and TRBJ2-7; tentatively, D is TRBD2 (5 bases). The V and J ends lost 5 bases and 2 bases respectively, with 13 bases between them. The germline gives CDR1 SGHVS, CDR2 FQNEAQ. The CDR3 loop spans 14 amino acids. CDR3 loop: CASSRAANTYEQYF. The CDR3 region has the DNA TGTGCCAGCAGCCGAGCGGCTAATACCTACGAGCAGTACTTC.

This clone was found once. The V and J genes are TRBV7-3 and TRBJ1-2, with TRBD1 identical over 7 bases. V was pared by 5 bases and J by 7 bases, with 19 bases of the junction left unmatched. CDR1 and CDR2 from the germline V gene are SGHTA and FQGTGA. The CDR3 is 17 amino acids. CDR3 residues: CASSPGPGTEKSRGYTF. CDR3 bases: TGTGCCAGCAGCCCAGGTCCCGGGACAGAGAAGTCTCGTGGCTACACCTTC.

The count of this clone is one. The V and J genes are TRBV4-2 and TRBJ2-7; 11 bases are a match to TRBD1. V lost 2 bases, J lost 5 bases, and 5 bases stayed unmatched. The CDR3 is 15 amino acids. Germline V gives CDR1 LGHNA, CDR2 YNFKEQ. The CDR3 here is CASSQMGQGDNEQYF. CDR3 in DNA: TGTGCCAGCAGCCAAATGGGACAGGGGGACAACGAGCAGTACTTC.

This chain connects TRBV5-1 to TRBJ1-4; perhaps TRBD1 as D (6 bases). The CDR3 is 16 amino acids. Trimming removed 4 bases at V and 4 bases at J, with 17 bases between. CDR1 and CDR2 from the germline V gene are SGHRS and YFSETQ. CDR3 sequence (DNA): TGCGCCAGCAGCCGGGGCAGGGGCGAGAATAATGAAAAACTGTTTTTT. This encodes CASSRGRGENNEKLFF. The variable domain in full, completed from reference TRBV5-1 and TRBJ1-4, reads KAGVTQTPRYLIKTRGQQVTLSCSPISGHRSVSWYQQTPGQGLQFLFEYFSETQRNKGNFPGRFSGRQFSNSRSEMNVSTLELGDSALYLCASSRGRGENNEKLFFGSGTQLSVL.

This clone was picked up one time. The chain recombines TRBV7-6 with TRBJ2-7; perhaps TRBD1 as D (5 bases). The V gene's germline CDR1 is SGHVS and CDR2 FNYEAQ. This CDR3 contains 16 residues. V shed 5 bases and J shed 2 bases, with 19 bases lying between them. As DNA, the CDR3 is TGTGCCAGCAGCCCCGACTTCTGGGGCCCTACCTACGAGCAGTACTTC. The encoded protein is CASSPDFWGPTYEQYF.

This sequence joins TRBV7-9 and TRBJ1-6, with D perhaps TRBD1 (5 bases). Per the germline V gene, CDR1 is SEHNR and CDR2 is FQNEAQ (reference sequence). V lost 2 bases, J lost 2 bases, and 13 bases lay in between. This CDR3 is 17 amino acids long. The CDR3 loop reads CASSLSAAGTYNSPLHF. CDR3 coding DNA: TGTGCCAGCAGCTTAAGCGCGGCAGGGACCTATAATTCACCCCTCCACTTT.

CDR3 DNA: TGTGCCTGGGTCCCGCATTCGTCGCGGGCTTACGAGCAGTACTTC. It specifies CAWVPHSSRAYEQYF. The chain couples TRBV30 to TRBJ2-7; TRBD2 is a possible D gene (5 bases). CDR1 is GTSNPN, CDR2 SVGIG, per germline (reference sequence). Trimming removed 5 bases from V and 4 bases from J, with 21 bases in between. CDR3 length: 15 amino acids.

The chain links TRBV27 to TRBJ1-2; a possible D gene is TRBD1 (5 bases). Per the germline V gene, CDR1 is MNHEY and CDR2 is SMNVEV (reference sequence). CDR3 length: 17 residues. With 1 base removed from V and 13 bases from J, the gap between germline ends came to 28 bases. CDR3 coding DNA: TGTGCCAGCAGTTTATTAGAAAAAACGGGGGTTGGGGGTTCCCCCACCTTC. Residues: CASSLLEKTGVGGSPTF.

This chain connects TRBV20-1 to TRBJ2-1; no clear D gene. The V gene's germline CDR1 is DFQATT and CDR2 SNEGSKA (reference sequence). This CDR3 has 11 residues. Deletions cut 6 bases from V and 6 bases from J, with 9 bases between. CDR3: CSAPTGNEQFF. CDR3 nucleotides: TGCAGTGCCCCGACTGGCAATGAGCAGTTCTTC.